Given below is one T cell receptor (beta chain) in context. Per the germline V gene, CDR1 is LGHDT and CDR2 is YNNKEL (reference sequence). The CDR3 runs to 15 residues. Unmatched junction bases numbered 14, after V lost 10 bases and J lost 5 bases. This entry belongs to a study of blood T cell repertoires in COVID-19. Study-level background: From the United States, Italy and Spain came samples of acute and convalescent COVID-19. In each case, the material was cDNA or gDNA derived from T cells, B-cell-depleted T cells, or PBMCs.

Per the original methods: It was from reference gene primer amplification that nucleated cell counts were estimated. The method was immunoSEQ multiplex PCR; TCRdb's version includes in-frame clones alone and lacks a portion of them. The V and J calls and clone size come from that table; D and trimming were worked out from the DNA. In the table there are some 70,000 clones, 90% of which are singletons. Sequencing was carried out using peripheral blood. This chain joins TRBV3-1 (or the pseudogene TRBV3-2) and TRBJ1-2, with 9 nucleotides matching TRBD1. The TCR comes from a man aged 45-65 years with acute or convalescent COVID-19. The CDR3 nucleotides read TGTGCCACTTGGGGACAGGGTCAGGGGTTTTATGGCTACACCTTC. Encoded protein: CATWGQGQGFYGYTF.